The sequence of this TCR beta chain was determined in a study of radiation and T cells in renal cell carcinoma. The V gene's germline CDR1 is MNHNY and CDR2 SVGAGI (reference sequence). CDR3 length: 13 amino acids. V was trimmed by 0 bases and J by 11 bases, leaving 11 bases between them. This sample's time point: baseline pretreatment blood. Specified treatment: 15 Gy SBRT to primary tumor, nephrectomy 4 weeks later. Sequencing used immunoSEQ multiplex PCR; TCRdb keeps in-frame clones, though not all of them. The table lists 110,000 to 150,000 clones, over 75% of them singletons. J is TRBJ2-1 and V is TRBV6-6, with D possibly TRBD2 on 6 matching bases. Specimen: blood, collected from a patient whose treatment included radiotherapy and nephrectomy. This clonotype originated in a woman in her 50s with renal cell carcinoma. The CDR3, as DNA: TGTGCCAGCAGTTACTCGGCGGGGCCACAGCAGTTCTTC. Encoded protein: CASSYSAGPQQFF.